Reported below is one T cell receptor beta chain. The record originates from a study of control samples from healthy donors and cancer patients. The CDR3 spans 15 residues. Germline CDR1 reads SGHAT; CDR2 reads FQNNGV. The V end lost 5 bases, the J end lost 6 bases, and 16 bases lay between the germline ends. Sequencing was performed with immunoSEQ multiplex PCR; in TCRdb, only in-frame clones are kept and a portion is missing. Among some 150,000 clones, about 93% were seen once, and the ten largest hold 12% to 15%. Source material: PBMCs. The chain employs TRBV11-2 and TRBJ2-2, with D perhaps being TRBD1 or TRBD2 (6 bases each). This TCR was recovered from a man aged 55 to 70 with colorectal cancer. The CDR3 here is CASSLSGSGAGELFF. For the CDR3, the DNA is TGTGCCAGCAGCCTAAGCGGGTCAGGGGCCGGGGAGCTGTTTTTT. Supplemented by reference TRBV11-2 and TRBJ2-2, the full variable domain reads EAGVAQSPRYKIIEKRQSVAFWCNPISGHATLYWYQQILGQGPKLLIQFQNNGVVDDSQLPKDRFSAERLKGVDSTLKIQPAKLEDSAVYLCASSLSGSGAGELFFGEGSRLTVL.